This T cell receptor (beta chain) was recorded in a study of T cells in Graves' hyperthyroidism and ophthalmopathy. Findings and limits, study-wide: Median prediction lead before ophthalmopathy onset was 6.5 months with the model.

This clonotype has a count of ten or more. The antigen remains undetermined. Trimming left V 1 base short and J 0 bases short, with 7 bases between. From germline, CDR1 is SGHTA and CDR2 FQGTGA. The CDR3 is 14 residues long. TCR beta CDR3 regions were amplified from RNA transcripts. During a first-round RT-PCR of the TCR CDR3, the HTBI primer set was used. Each CDR3 protein gets one entry after TCRdb re-called the multiplex PCR reads with MiXCR. The table has some 500,000 distinct CDR3 sequences, around 22% seen once. The genes are TRBV7-3 and TRBJ2-7, with no clear D. The material sequenced was blood. This receptor was obtained from a woman in her thirties with Graves' ophthalmopathy. The CDR3 sequence: CASSLSGNSYEQYF. CDR3 DNA sequence: TGTGCCAGCAGCTTAAGCGGTAACTCCTACGAGCAGTACTTC.